This record concerns one T cell receptor beta chain sequence. Unmatched junction bases numbered 6, after V lost 5 bases and J lost 5 bases. The germline V gene encodes CDR1 ENHRY and CDR2 SYGVKD. CDR3 length equals 14 residues. These data belong to a study of blood T cell repertoires in COVID-19. At the level of the study: Sample material is recorded as cDNA or gDNA derived from T cells, B-cell-depleted T cells, or PBMCs.

Per the authors' pipeline: Researchers report that nucleated cell counts were estimated from reference gene primer amplification. TCRdb keeps only in-frame clones here, not all; method: immunoSEQ multiplex PCR. The DNA was the basis for D and trimming; V, J and clone size are from that table. The sample has about 140,000 clones, 77% seen once. V is TRBV10-3 and J is TRBJ2-7, with 10 bases fitting TRBD1. The sequence came from a woman aged 45 to 65 with active or convalescent COVID-19. The sample consisted of peripheral blood. The CDR3 nucleotides are TGTGCCATCAGTACTCGACAGGGGGCGAACGAGCAGTACTTC. Translation gives CAISTRQGANEQYF.